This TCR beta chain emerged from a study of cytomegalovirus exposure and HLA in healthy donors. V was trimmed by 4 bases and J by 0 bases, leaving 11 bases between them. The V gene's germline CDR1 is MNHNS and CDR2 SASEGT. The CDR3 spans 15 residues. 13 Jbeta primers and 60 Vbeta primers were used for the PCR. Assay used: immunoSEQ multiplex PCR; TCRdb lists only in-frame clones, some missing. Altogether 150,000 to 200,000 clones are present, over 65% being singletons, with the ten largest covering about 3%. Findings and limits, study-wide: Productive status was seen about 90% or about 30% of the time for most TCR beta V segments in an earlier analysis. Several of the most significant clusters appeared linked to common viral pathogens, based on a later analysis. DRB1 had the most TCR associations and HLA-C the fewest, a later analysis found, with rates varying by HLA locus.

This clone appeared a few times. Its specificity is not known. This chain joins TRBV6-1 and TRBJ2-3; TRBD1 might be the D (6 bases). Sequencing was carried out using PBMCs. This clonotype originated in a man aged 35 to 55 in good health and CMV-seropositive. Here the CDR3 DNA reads TGTGCCAGCAGTGGAAGGACAGTTAGCACAGATACGCAGTATTTT. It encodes CASSGRTVSTDTQYF.